These 27 T cell receptor beta chains originate from one sample sequenced in a study of T cell repertoires in cytomegalovirus infection. Via MiXCR, TCRdb re-called the reads, giving one row per CDR3 protein. Here the sample spans hundreds of thousands of distinct CDR3 sequences, roughly 36% being singletons. Their antigen targets remain unknown. The sample consisted of cultured PBMCs, taken from culture after CMV antigen stimulation. The source of these receptors is a human donor in good health (CMV status not recorded). Some clones in this sample may be carry-over from other donors' samples.

This clonotype was detected only a few times. This chain uses TRBV4-1 with TRBJ1-1; D is unresolved. Germline values: CDR1 MGHRA, CDR2 YSYEKL. This CDR3 comprises 12 residues. Trimming pared 1 base from V and 8 bases from J, leaving 8 bases between. CDR3 in DNA: TGCGCCAGCAGCCAAGGTCGAAGAGAAGCTTTCTTT. Translating it yields CASSQGRREAFF.

The chain employs TRBV20-1 and TRBJ2-4, with a tentative D call TRBD2 (5 bases). This CDR3 has 16 amino acids. With 6 bases removed from V and 6 bases from J, the gap between germline ends came to 24 bases. Germline loops: CDR1 DFQATT, CDR2 SNEGSKA (reference sequence). The chain's CDR3 is CSANSAGGGYPNIQYF. CDR3 coding DNA: TGCAGTGCAAACTCGGCGGGCGGAGGCTACCCAAACATTCAGTACTTC.

The gene calls are TRBV10-3 and TRBJ1-3; the match to TRBD1 covers 11 bases. The CDR3 contains 16 residues. Germline V gene lookup returns CDR1 ENHRY and CDR2 SYGVKD. V lost 2 bases and J lost 2; bases outside the gene matches: 2. The CDR3 loop reads CAISEGQGATGNTIYF. The CDR3 nucleotides read TGTGCCATCAGTGAGGGACAGGGGGCAACTGGAAACACCATATATTTT.

In DNA, the CDR3 is TGTGCCAGCAGCACAGGGAGGGCCTATGGCTACACCTTC. It is translated as CASSTGRAYGYTF. The genes are TRBV5-4 and TRBJ1-2; TRBD1 might be the D (6 bases). With 4 bases removed from V and 4 bases from J, the gap between germline ends came to 11 bases. CDR3 length: 13 residues. CDR1 SGHNT and CDR2 YYREEE come from the germline V gene (reference sequence). Full variable domain (remainder filled in from reference TRBV5-4 and TRBJ1-2): ETGVTQSPTHLIKTRGQQVTLRCSSQSGHNTVSWYQQALGQGPQFIFQYYREEENGRGNFPPRFSGLQFPNYSSELNVNALELDDSALYLCASSTGRAYGYTFGSGTRLTVV.

The CDR3 sequence is CASSPREGPPYNEQFF. The CDR3 DNA follows: TGTGCCAGCTCACCACGCGAGGGCCCCCCCTACAATGAGCAGTTCTTC. The chain links TRBV18 to TRBJ2-1; maybe TRBD2 (5 bases). V was clipped by 1 base and J by 2 bases, with 12 bases between them. This CDR3 has 16 amino acids. Per the germline V gene, CDR1 is KGHSH and CDR2 is LQKENI. Complete variable domain (other parts from reference TRBV18 and TRBJ2-1): NAGVMQNPRHLVRRRGQEARLRCSPMKGHSHVYWYRQLPEEGLKFMVYLQKENIIDESGMPKERFSAEFPKEGPSILRIQQVVRGDSAAYFCASSPREGPPYNEQFFGPGTRLTVL.

J is TRBJ2-6 and V is TRBV4-2, with D perhaps TRBD1 (5 bases). Trimming left V 0 bases short and J 1 base short, with 10 bases between. Germline lookup yields CDR1 LGHNA and CDR2 YNFKEQ. This CDR3 comprises 17 residues. CDR3 DNA sequence: TGTGCCAGCAGCCAAGAATTGAAGGGGTCTGGGGCCAACGTCCTGACTTTC. This translates into CASSQELKGSGANVLTF.

Only one count was recorded for this clonotype. V usage is TRBV20-1 and J usage is TRBJ2-5; 7 nucleotides agree with TRBD1. V was clipped by 5 bases and J by 4 bases; unmatched bases: 4. Germline loops: CDR1 DFQATT, CDR2 SNEGSKA (reference sequence). The CDR3 has 12 residues. The CDR3 nucleotides read TGCAGTGCTCCCTACAGGGGAGAGACCCAGTACTTC. The encoded protein is CSAPYRGETQYF.

This chain links TRBV19 with TRBJ2-7; D unresolved. Trimming cost V 6 bases and J 9 bases, with 24 bases left between them. This CDR3 is built from 15 residues. Germline V gene lookup returns CDR1 LNHDA and CDR2 SQIVND (reference sequence). The CDR3 spells CASSPTSLLGEGQYF. In DNA, the CDR3 is TGTGCCAGTAGCCCCACCTCCCTTCTTGGAGAAGGGCAGTACTTC.

The rearrangement uses TRBV28 and TRBJ2-1; 12 nucleotides match TRBD2. Trimming cost V 4 bases and J 5 bases; bases outside gene matches: 12. This CDR3 contains 18 residues. The germline CDR1 and CDR2 sequences are MDHEN and SYDVKM. CDR3 nucleotides: TGTGCCAGCAGTTCCCCTCCTCGACTAGCGGGGGTGGACAATGAGCAGTTCTTC. Amino acids: CASSSPPRLAGVDNEQFF.

The chain uses TRBV20-1 and TRBJ1-5; D is unclear. The V gene lost 5 bases and the J gene lost 6 bases, with 8 bases spanning the gap. The germline CDR1 and CDR2 sequences are DFQATT and SNEGSKA (reference sequence). The CDR3 is 11 residues long. The CDR3 protein is CSAASGQPQHF. In DNA form, the CDR3 reads TGCAGTGCTGCGTCAGGTCAGCCCCAGCATTTT.

V and J are TRBV7-8 and TRBJ1-4; unclear D gene. Germline lookup yields CDR1 SGHVS and CDR2 FQNEAQ. There are 16 residues in the CDR3. With 1 base removed from V and 1 base from J, the gap between germline ends came to 10 bases. The CDR3 region has the DNA TGTGCCAGCAGCTTAGAGGGCTTGGGAACTAATGAAAAACTGTTTTTT. Translating gives CASSLEGLGTNEKLFF.

CDR3 sequence: CASSGMNTDTQYF. Written as DNA, the CDR3 is TGTGCCAGCAGTGGGATGAACACAGATACGCAGTATTTT. This chain links TRBV6-2 or TRBV6-3 with TRBJ2-3; the D is unclear. Between the trimmed V and J ends, which lost 5 bases and 2 bases, there was a span of 8 bases. The CDR3 is made up of 13 amino acids. Germline assignment: CDR1 MNHEY and CDR2 SVGEGT.

This clonotype was seen only a few times. V usage is TRBV6-1 and J usage is TRBJ1-2; 7 bases line up with TRBD1. CDR3 length equals 15 residues. CDR1 and CDR2 (germline): MNHNS, SASEGT. Germline trimming cut 5 bases from V and 4 bases from J; bases unmatched to any gene: 10. CDR3 DNA sequence: TGTGCCAGCAGTCCCGCCGGAGGGGGCTTCTATGGCTACACCTTC. Its translation is CASSPAGGGFYGYTF.

This clonotype appeared many times. The chain recombines TRBV7-3 with TRBJ2-2; perhaps TRBD1 as D (6 bases). The V gene's germline CDR1 is SGHTA and CDR2 FQGTGA. Trimming took 4 bases from V and 5 from J, leaving 14 bases between them. CDR3 length: 15 residues. The CDR3 bases are TGTGCCAGCAGCTCCCAAGCAGGGGTGACCGGGGAGCTGTTTTTT. Protein sequence: CASSSQAGVTGELFF. Variable domain in full (rest from reference TRBV7-3 and TRBJ2-2): GAGVSQTPSNKVTEKGKYVELRCDPISGHTALYWYRQSLGQGPEFLIYFQGTGAADDSGLPNDRFFAVRPEGSVSTLKIQRTERGDSAVYLCASSSQAGVTGELFFGEGSRLTVL.

Only a few counts were recorded for this clonotype. The V gene is TRBV30, the J gene TRBJ2-7, with TRBD2 as a possible D gene (5 bases). The V end was cut by 0 bases, the J end by 7 bases, with 13 bases between. There are 13 residues in the CDR3. Germline V gene sequence: CDR1 GTSNPN, CDR2 SVGIG (reference sequence). CDR3 amino acids: CAWSVLVDIEQYF. The CDR3 nucleotides are TGTGCCTGGAGTGTACTAGTCGATATTGAGCAGTACTTC.

V gene TRBV7-9 combines with J gene TRBJ2-3; D is possibly TRBD2 (5 bases). Trimming shortened V by 5 bases and J by 0 bases, and 12 bases separated the two germline ends. CDR1 SEHNR and CDR2 FQNEAQ come from the germline V gene (reference sequence). The CDR3 is 15 residues long. CDR3 sequence: CASSPVERSTDTQYF. The CDR3 DNA follows: TGTGCCAGCAGCCCGGTGGAGCGGAGCACAGATACGCAGTATTTT. The full variable domain, rest sourced from reference TRBV7-9 and TRBJ2-3, is DTGVSQNPRHKITKRGQNVTFRCDPISEHNRLYWYRQTLGQGPEFLTYFQNEAQLEKSRLLSDRFSAERPKGSFSTLEIQRTEQGDSAMYLCASSPVERSTDTQYFGPGTRLTVL.

This clonotype has more than one count but fewer than ten. The V and J genes are TRBV11-2 and TRBJ2-7; the match to TRBD2 covers 9 bases. The CDR3 is made up of 17 amino acids. V trimming: 0 bases; J trimming: 2 bases; junction bases outside the gene matches: 8. Germline CDR1 reads SGHAT; CDR2 reads FQNNGV. The CDR3 region is CASSLERLAGRAYEQYF. DNA for the CDR3: TGTGCCAGCAGCTTAGAGAGGCTAGCGGGACGCGCCTACGAGCAGTACTTC. The complete variable domain, with remaining parts taken from reference TRBV11-2 and TRBJ2-7, reads EAGVAQSPRYKIIEKRQSVAFWCNPISGHATLYWYQQILGQGPKLLIQFQNNGVVDDSQLPKDRFSAERLKGVDSTLKIQPAKLEDSAVYLCASSLERLAGRAYEQYFGPGTRLTVT.

This clonotype was found a few times. The CDR3 DNA is TGTGCCAGCAGTTCAGCGACAGGGGTACGGACTGAAGCTTTCTTT. Translation: CASSSATGVRTEAFF. The chain employs TRBV12-3 or TRBV12-4 and TRBJ1-1, with 8 bases that match TRBD1. The CDR3 loop spans 15 amino acids. V dropped 4 bases and J dropped 5; count of bases not matched to a gene: 9.

This chain links TRBV19 with TRBJ2-1, with TRBD2 matching 13 bases. The V gene end was trimmed by 6 bases and the J gene end by 7 bases; junction bases not matched to a gene: 18. From germline, CDR1 is LNHDA and CDR2 SQIVND (reference sequence). The CDR3 spans 19 residues. The CDR3 spells CASRQPGLAGKPLQNEQFF. CDR3 coding DNA: TGTGCCAGTAGACAGCCGGGACTAGCGGGAAAGCCCTTACAGAATGAGCAGTTCTTC.

The chain has TRBV19 and TRBJ1-3; D is ambiguous. The CDR3 sequence is 16 residues long. Deletions cut 5 bases from V and 2 bases from J, with 16 bases between. The germline CDR1 and CDR2 sequences are LNHDA and SQIVND (reference sequence). CDR3 DNA sequence: TGTGCCAGTAGTCCACCGGACCTACCCCCTGGAAACACCATATATTTT. Protein: CASSPPDLPPGNTIYF.

This chain joins TRBV5-4 and TRBJ2-1; either TRBD1 or TRBD2 may supply D (5 bases each). The CDR3 runs 16 residues. Germline CDR1 SGHNT, CDR2 YYREEE (reference sequence). V shed 4 bases and J shed 0 bases, with 14 bases lying between them. Written as DNA, the CDR3 is TGTGCCAGCAGCAAGGGGACGGAGAGCTCCTACAATGAGCAGTTCTTC. Translation: CASSKGTESSYNEQFF.

J is TRBJ2-1 and V is TRBV4-3; TRBD2 agrees at 10 bases. V lost 3 bases to trimming and J lost 7 bases; unmatched junction nucleotides: 6. This CDR3 contains 15 residues. Germline CDR1 is LGHNA and CDR2 is YSLEER. Here the CDR3 reads CASSHGAGGRNEQFF. CDR3 coding DNA: TGCGCCAGCAGCCACGGAGCGGGAGGGAGGAATGAGCAGTTCTTC.

This clonotype was counted only a few times. The chain links TRBV6-6 to TRBJ1-5; 9 bases match TRBD1. The CDR3 totals 15 residues. Trimming removed 5 bases from V and 2 bases from J; junction bases left unmatched: 4. Germline assignment: CDR1 MNHNY and CDR2 SVGAGI (reference sequence). The CDR3 DNA follows: TGTGCCAGCAGTGGGACAGGGTCGGGCAATCAGCCCCAGCATTTT. This encodes CASSGTGSGNQPQHF.

The chain employs TRBV12-3 or TRBV12-4 and TRBJ2-3, with 12 bases identical to TRBD2. J gave up 4 bases and V 7 bases, and 9 bases lay outside the gene matches. The CDR3 has 16 amino acids. CDR3 protein: CASTLTSGGFADTQYF. Written as DNA, the CDR3 is TGTGCCAGCACCTTAACTAGCGGGGGGTTCGCAGATACGCAGTATTTT.

The V gene is TRBV5-4, the J gene TRBJ1-2; D possibly corresponds to TRBD1 (6 bases). The CDR3 has 16 amino acids. Trimming took off 4 bases at V and 3 bases at J, with 19 bases between the two ends. The V gene's germline CDR1 is SGHNT and CDR2 YYREEE (reference sequence). CDR3 sequence: CASSQSATGLYYGYTF. In nucleotides, the CDR3 is TGTGCCAGCAGCCAAAGCGCGACAGGACTTTACTATGGCTACACCTTC.

This clonotype was counted only a few times. This chain links TRBV7-2 with TRBJ2-3; D is unresolved. Germline-derived CDR1 and CDR2 are SGHTA and FQGNSA. V gave up 5 bases and J gave up 9 bases, with 12 bases separating them. The CDR3 has 12 amino acids. The CDR3 bases are TGTGCCAGCAGCCTCCTGGCGGTCACGCAGTATTTT. It yields the protein CASSLLAVTQYF. The variable domain in full, completed from reference TRBV7-2 and TRBJ2-3, reads GAGVSQSPSNKVTEKGKDVELRCDPISGHTALYWYRQSLGQGLEFLIYFQGNSAPDKSGLPSDRFSAERTGGSVSTLTIQRTQQEDSAVYLCASSLLAVTQYFGPGTRLTVL.

This clonotype came up many times. The CDR3: CASSAWGAVNTEAFF. CDR3 bases: TGTGCCAGCAGCGCGTGGGGGGCGGTGAACACTGAAGCTTTCTTT. This rearrangement joins TRBV7-8 to TRBJ1-1; possible D gene TRBD1, 6 bases. CDR1 is SGHVS and CDR2 is FQNEAQ in the germline V gene. This CDR3 contains 15 residues. V was shortened by 5 bases and J by 0 bases, with 13 bases between the two germline ends.